This T cell receptor beta chain was recorded in a study of T cells after somatic rescue of genetic block. Profiling relied on immunoSEQ multiplex PCR, and the TCRdb table lists in-frame clones only, not all of them. The sample has about 15,000 clones; approximately 72% are singletons. The V gene lost 0 bases and the J gene lost 7 bases, with 10 bases spanning the gap. CDR3 length equals 13 residues. Germline-derived CDR1 and CDR2 are MNHEY and SVGAGI. Sequencing was performed on peripheral blood mononuclear cells (PBMCs). This sequence joins TRBV6-5 and TRBJ2-7; D is undetermined. The TCR was taken from a boy younger than 18. The CDR3 bases are TGTGCCAGCAGTTACTCGAATTACGGGGAGCAGTACTTC. It yields the protein CASSYSNYGEQYF.